These 5 T cell receptor beta chains were sequenced from one sample in a study of Ad26.COV2.S vaccination and SARS-CoV-2 variants. Clones were sequenced by immunoSEQ multiplex PCR, and TCRdb holds only the in-frame ones, with some missing. The sample consists of 410,000 or so clones, over 80% of them appearing once. Noted treatment: about 20 received Ad26.COV2.S at low or high dose, single or two shots; 5 received placebo; per-sample allocation not given. Samples were taken on day 63 after the first vaccine or placebo injection. Source: peripheral blood, taken in a trial of Ad26.COV2.S vaccine versus placebo. Source of these receptors: a person between 18 and 59 years old who received the Ad26.COV2.S COVID-19 vaccine or a placebo.

The rearrangement links TRBV5-1 to TRBJ1-3; 9 positions match TRBD1. This CDR3 comprises 15 residues. J lost 3 bases, V lost 3 bases, and 4 bases had no gene match. Germline CDR1 is SGHRS and CDR2 is YFSETQ. The CDR3 DNA is TGCGCCAGCAGCTCAGGGACAGGGAATGGAAACACCATATATTTT. It is translated as CASSSGTGNGNTIYF.

The J gene is TRBJ1-6, the V gene TRBV18; D gene unclear. Germline lookup yields CDR1 KGHSH and CDR2 LQKENI. Trimming took off 3 bases at V and 10 bases at J, with 13 bases between the two ends. This CDR3 contains 14 residues. The CDR3 sequence: CASSPSSLGSPLHF. Written as DNA, the CDR3 is TGTGCCAGCTCACCGAGTTCCTTGGGGTCACCCCTCCACTTT.

This clone was counted a single time. The chain employs TRBV10-1 and TRBJ1-1, with D maybe TRBD1 (6 bases). V was clipped by 4 bases and J by 5 bases, with 14 bases between them. There are 14 residues in the CDR3. CDR1 is WNHNN and CDR2 is SYGVQD in the germline V gene (reference sequence). CDR3 in amino acids: CASSVGQGTTEAFF. CDR3 coding DNA: TGCGCCAGCAGTGTAGGGCAGGGGACGACTGAAGCTTTCTTT.

V and J are TRBV30 and TRBJ1-1; D might be TRBD1 (5 bases). The CDR3 is 15 residues long. Germline V gene lookup returns CDR1 GTSNPN and CDR2 SVGIG (reference sequence). V gave up 2 bases and J gave up 0 bases, with 13 bases separating them. The CDR3: CAWSKPGLVNTEAFF. CDR3 nucleotide sequence: TGTGCCTGGAGTAAACCGGGACTGGTGAACACTGAAGCTTTCTTT.

The chain links TRBV5-1 to TRBJ2-7; D is undetermined. The CDR3 runs 12 residues. Germline assignment: CDR1 SGHRS and CDR2 YFSETQ. Trimming took off 4 bases at V and 2 bases at J, with 7 bases between the two ends. CDR3 protein: CASSQSPYEQYF. The CDR3 DNA is TGCGCCAGCAGCCAATCCCCCTACGAGCAGTACTTC.